This T cell receptor beta chain stems from a study of molecular identifiers for immune sequencing clone quantification. The CDR3 is 13 residues long. CDR1 and CDR2 (germline): LNHDA, SQIVND (reference sequence). Trimming pared 1 base from V and 6 bases from J, leaving 9 bases between. The study's findings and limits: Clone sizes could be underestimated for highly expanded clones when identical TCR molecules share a barcode. It was shown that clones above 20 RNA copies held over 98% of effector molecules, but under 1% in naive cells.

TCRdb passed the PCR reads through MiXCR, listing each CDR3 protein once. The data show around 40,000 distinct CDR3 sequences, with roughly 19% seen just once and under 1.3% held by the top ten. Libraries used roughly 17,000 to 1,000,000 sorted naive CD8 T cells and 10%, 30% or 50% RNA input. This clonotype was picked up many times. What it binds is not known. This TCR came from a human donor in good health. Some libraries in this study had Jurkat cell RNA spiked in. The source material was naive CD8+ T cells from blood, with Jurkat cell RNA spiked in. Specified subset: FACS-sorted CD8+CD4-CCR7+CD45RA+ naive T cells. The V and J genes are TRBV19 and TRBJ1-1; unclear D gene. CDR3 residues: CASSIVPTAEAFF. As DNA, the CDR3 is TGTGCCAGTAGTATAGTCCCAACCGCTGAAGCTTTCTTT.